The clone carrying this T cell receptor beta chain has a single count. In the authors' methods: Researchers report that nucleated cell counts were estimated from reference gene primer amplification. Sequenced by immunoSEQ multiplex PCR; TCRdb stores in-frame clones only, minus some. V and J calls and clone size are as listed in that table; D and trimming were resolved from the DNA. The table has roughly 440,000 clones, around 88% seen once. This specimen comes from a study of blood T cell repertoires in COVID-19. On the study more broadly: PBMCs, B-cell-depleted T cells, or T cells provided the cDNA or gDNA that made up the material.

The germline V gene has CDR1 SGHNT and CDR2 YYREEE (reference sequence). V dropped 6 bases and J dropped 0; count of bases not matched to a gene: 5. CDR3 length: 14 amino acids. Material for sequencing was peripheral blood. The clonotype was recovered from a woman aged 45 to 65 with COVID-19, enrolled during active disease. The chain recombines TRBV5-4 with TRBJ2-5, with 7 bases matching TRBD1. This chain's CDR3 is CASTADRDQETQYF. CDR3 nucleotides: TGTGCCAGCACCGCCGACAGGGACCAAGAGACCCAGTACTTC.